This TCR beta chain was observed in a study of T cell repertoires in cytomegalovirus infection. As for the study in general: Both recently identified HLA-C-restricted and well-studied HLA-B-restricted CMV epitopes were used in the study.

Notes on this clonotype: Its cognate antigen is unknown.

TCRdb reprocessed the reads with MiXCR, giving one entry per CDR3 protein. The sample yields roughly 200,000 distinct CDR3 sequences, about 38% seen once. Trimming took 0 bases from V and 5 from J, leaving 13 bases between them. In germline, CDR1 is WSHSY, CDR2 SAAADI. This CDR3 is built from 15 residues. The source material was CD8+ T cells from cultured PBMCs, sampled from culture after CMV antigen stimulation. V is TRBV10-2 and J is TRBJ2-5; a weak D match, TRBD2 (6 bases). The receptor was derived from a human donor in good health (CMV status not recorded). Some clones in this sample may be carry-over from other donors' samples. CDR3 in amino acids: CASSESHVSGETQYF. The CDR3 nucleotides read TGCGCCAGCAGTGAGTCTCATGTGAGCGGGGAGACCCAGTACTTC.